Here is one T cell receptor (beta chain) with its context. Germline V gene lookup returns CDR1 SQVTM and CDR2 ANQGSEA. The CDR3 length is 14 residues. V was trimmed by 5 bases and J by 2 bases, leaving 10 bases between them. Measured with immunoSEQ multiplex PCR; TCRdb has only the in-frame clones, and not every one. The sample comprises about 66,000 clones, roughly four fifths of which are singletons, and approximately 2.3% rests with the top ten. The entry originates in a study of OX40 agonist ivuxolimab in advanced cancers. The chain couples TRBV29-1 to TRBJ2-6; tentatively, D is TRBD1 (6 bases). The receptor was derived from an adult with an advanced solid tumor such as melanoma, head and neck, liver or kidney cancer. Sequencing used CD4+ or CD8+ T cells sorted from blood, obtained in a trial of the OX40 agonist ivuxolimab. The chain's CDR3 is CSVMRQAGANVLTF. CDR3 DNA: TGCAGCGTTATGCGACAGGCTGGGGCCAACGTCCTGACTTTC.